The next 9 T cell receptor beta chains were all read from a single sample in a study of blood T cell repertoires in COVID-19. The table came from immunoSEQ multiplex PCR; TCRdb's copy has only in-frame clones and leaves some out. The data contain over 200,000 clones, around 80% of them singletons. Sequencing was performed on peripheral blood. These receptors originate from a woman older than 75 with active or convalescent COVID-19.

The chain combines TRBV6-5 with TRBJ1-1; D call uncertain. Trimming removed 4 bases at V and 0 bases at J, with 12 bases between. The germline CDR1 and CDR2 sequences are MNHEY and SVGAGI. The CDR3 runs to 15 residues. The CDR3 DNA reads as TGTGCCAGCAGTTCCGCCAGACTAATGAACACTGAAGCTTTCTTT. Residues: CASSSARLMNTEAFF.

The DNA of the CDR3 is TGTGCCAGCAGCTTGGTGGAGCGGGATTATGGCTACACCTTC. Translating gives CASSLVERDYGYTF. The chain joins TRBV5-6 to TRBJ1-2; no clear D. V was trimmed by 0 bases and J by 5 bases, leaving 11 bases between them. This CDR3 has 14 residues. Germline V gene sequence: CDR1 SGHDT, CDR2 YYEEEE. Complete variable domain (other parts from reference TRBV5-6 and TRBJ1-2): DAGVTQSPTHLIKTRGQQVTLRCSPKSGHDTVSWYQQALGQGPQFIFQYYEEEERQRGNFPDRFSGHQFPNYSSELNVNALLLGDSALYLCASSLVERDYGYTFGSGTRLTVV.

DNA of the CDR3: TGCGCCAGCAGCCCAGGACAGGGGCTAGAAGGCTACACCTTC. Amino acids: CASSPGQGLEGYTF. The rearrangement links TRBV5-1 to TRBJ1-2; 9 bases agree with TRBD1. The CDR3 is 14 amino acids. V was clipped by 4 bases and J by 8 bases; unmatched bases: 9. CDR1 and CDR2 (germline): SGHRS, YFSETQ.

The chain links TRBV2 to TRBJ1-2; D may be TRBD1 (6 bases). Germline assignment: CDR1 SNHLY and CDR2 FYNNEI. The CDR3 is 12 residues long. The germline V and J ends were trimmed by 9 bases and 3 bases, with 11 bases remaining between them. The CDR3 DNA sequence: TGTGCCAGTTATACAGGGTACTATGGCTACACCTTC. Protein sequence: CASYTGYYGYTF.

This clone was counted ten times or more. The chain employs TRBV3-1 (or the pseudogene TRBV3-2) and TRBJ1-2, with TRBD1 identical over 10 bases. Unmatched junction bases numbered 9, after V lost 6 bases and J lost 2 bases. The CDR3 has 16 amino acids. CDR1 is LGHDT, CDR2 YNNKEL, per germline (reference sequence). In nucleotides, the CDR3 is TGTGCCAGCAGTCCCAGGACAGGGGGTGGGAACTATGGCTACACCTTC. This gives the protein CASSPRTGGGNYGYTF.

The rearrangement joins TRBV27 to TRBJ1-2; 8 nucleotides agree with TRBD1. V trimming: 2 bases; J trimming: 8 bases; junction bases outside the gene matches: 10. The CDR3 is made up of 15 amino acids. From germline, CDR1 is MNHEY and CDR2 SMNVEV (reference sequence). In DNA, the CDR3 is TGTGCCAGCAGTTTAAAAGCAGGGGGCGCGGTGGGCTACACCTTC. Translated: CASSLKAGGAVGYTF.

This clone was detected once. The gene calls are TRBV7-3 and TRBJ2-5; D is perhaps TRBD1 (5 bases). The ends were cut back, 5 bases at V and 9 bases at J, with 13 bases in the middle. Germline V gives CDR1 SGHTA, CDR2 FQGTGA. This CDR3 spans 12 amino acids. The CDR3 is CASSLAQGAQYF. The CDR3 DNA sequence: TGTGCCAGCAGCCTCGCCCAAGGGGCCCAGTACTTC.

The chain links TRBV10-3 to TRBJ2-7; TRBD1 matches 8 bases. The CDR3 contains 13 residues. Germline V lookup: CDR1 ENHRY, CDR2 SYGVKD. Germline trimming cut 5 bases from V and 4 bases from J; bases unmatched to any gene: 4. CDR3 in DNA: TGTGCCATCAGTCCGGGACAGGATTACGAGCAGTACTTC. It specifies CAISPGQDYEQYF.

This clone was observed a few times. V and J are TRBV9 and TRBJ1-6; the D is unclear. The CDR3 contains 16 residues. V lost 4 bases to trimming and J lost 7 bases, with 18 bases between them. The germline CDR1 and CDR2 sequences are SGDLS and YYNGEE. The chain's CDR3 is CASSPRVGNSNSPLHF. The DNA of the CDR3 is TGTGCCAGCAGCCCACGGGTCGGGAATTCCAATTCACCCCTCCACTTT. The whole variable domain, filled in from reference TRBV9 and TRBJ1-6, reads DSGVTQTPKHLITATGQRVTLRCSPRSGDLSVYWYQQSLDQGLQFLIQYYNGEERAKGNILERFSAQQFPDLHSELNLSSLELGDSALYFCASSPRVGNSNSPLHFGNGTRLTVT.